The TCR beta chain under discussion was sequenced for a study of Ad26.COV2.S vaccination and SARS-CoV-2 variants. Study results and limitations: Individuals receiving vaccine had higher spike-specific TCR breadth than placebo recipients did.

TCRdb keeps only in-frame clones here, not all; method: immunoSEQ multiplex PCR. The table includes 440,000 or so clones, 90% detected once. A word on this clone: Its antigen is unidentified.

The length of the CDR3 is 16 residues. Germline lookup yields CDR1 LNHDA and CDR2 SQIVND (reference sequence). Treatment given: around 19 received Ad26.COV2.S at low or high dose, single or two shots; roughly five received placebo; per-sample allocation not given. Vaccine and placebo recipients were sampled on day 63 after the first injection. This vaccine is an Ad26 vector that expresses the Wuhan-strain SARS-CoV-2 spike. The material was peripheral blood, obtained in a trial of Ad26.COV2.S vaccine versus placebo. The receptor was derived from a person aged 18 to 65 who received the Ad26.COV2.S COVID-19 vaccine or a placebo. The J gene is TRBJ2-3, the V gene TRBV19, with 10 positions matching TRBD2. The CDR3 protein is CAVGRASGRGGDTQYF. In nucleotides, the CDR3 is TGTGCGGTTGGACGCGCTAGCGGGAGAGGGGGGGATACGCAGTATTTT.